Each of the 5 T cell receptor beta chains below was sequenced from the same sample in a study of T cells in Graves' hyperthyroidism and ophthalmopathy. From RNA transcripts, TCR beta CDR3 regions were amplified. Carried out on the TCR CDR3, a first-round RT-PCR used the HTBI primer set. TCRdb re-derived calls from the multiplex PCR reads in MiXCR, one entry per CDR3 protein. The table lists fewer than 800,000 distinct CDR3 sequences, around 15% of them singletons. The sequenced material came from blood. Receptors originate from a man between 18 and 29 years old with Graves' hyperthyroidism.

The table lists this clonotype with many counts. The rearrangement links TRBV6-5 to TRBJ2-7, with D maybe TRBD2 (6 bases). CDR1 MNHEY and CDR2 SVGAGI come from the germline V gene. The V end lost 2 bases, the J end lost 12 bases, and 17 bases lay between the germline ends. The CDR3 consists of 13 residues. The DNA of the CDR3 is TGTGCCAGCAGTTACCGGGGGACTTCCGCGGCGTACTTC. Its translation: CASSYRGTSAAYF.

The table lists this clonotype with many counts. V gene TRBV2 combines with J gene TRBJ1-4, with D tentatively TRBD1 (6 bases). The CDR3 runs 14 residues. V dropped 4 bases and J dropped 6 bases, with 12 bases sitting between them. Germline CDR1 SNHLY, CDR2 FYNNEI. The CDR3 nucleotides read TGTGCCAGCAGTGCCCAGGGGAGGGATGAAAAACTGTTTTTT. This gives the protein CASSAQGRDEKLFF.

Turning to this clonotype: Since a much larger clone is just one base distant, this may be a read error. The chain couples TRBV6-1 to TRBJ2-5; TRBD2 matches 8 bases. J lost 5 bases, V lost 8 bases, and 16 bases had no gene match. The length of the CDR3 is 16 residues. Germline V gene data show CDR1 as MNHNS and CDR2 as SASEGT. The CDR3 sequence is CASSRTSRSSGETQYF. The CDR3, as DNA: TGTGCCAGCTCTCGGACTAGCAGGAGTTCGGGGGAGACCCAGTACTTC.

This clonotype has at least ten counts. The rearrangement joins TRBV3-1 to TRBJ2-5; 8 bases fit TRBD1. The germline CDR1 and CDR2 sequences are LGHDT and YNNKEL (reference sequence). J lost 3 bases, V lost 4 bases, and 4 bases had no gene match. This CDR3 spans 14 amino acids. The CDR3, as DNA: TGTGCCAGCAGCCCTCGGACAGGGAAAGAGACCCAGTACTTC. It yields the protein CASSPRTGKETQYF.

Only a few counts were recorded for this clonotype. This rearrangement joins TRBV5-1 to TRBJ2-5, with 7 positions matching TRBD1. Germline-derived CDR1 and CDR2 are SGHRS and YFSETQ. Germline trimming cut 2 bases from V and 5 bases from J; bases unmatched to any gene: 9. The CDR3 spans 15 residues. The CDR3 here is CASSLGTVGLETQYF. The CDR3 DNA follows: TGCGCCAGCAGCTTAGGGACAGTAGGTTTGGAGACCCAGTACTTC.